Listed below are T cell receptor beta chains from one sample, sequenced in a study of T cell responses to AZD1222 COVID-19 vaccine. The data were produced by immunoSEQ multiplex PCR, yet TCRdb's version contains in-frame clones alone and is incomplete. The table records tens of thousands of clones, around 80% of them present only once. This sample comprised peripheral blood, obtained on day 0 of AZD1222 vaccination. These receptors were taken from an adult in good health. The CDR3 runs from the conserved cysteine through the conserved F or W. Each record gives: J gene, V gene, clone size, D gene, CDR3 DNA, CDR3 protein. The D gene is left open where the match is weak. Rows may omit the clone size; those that give it use once, few, many or a size class.

j_call: TRBJ1-1
v_call: TRBV28
clone_size: .
d_call: .
cdr3_nt: TGTGCCAGCAGTTGGTTGGGGAGTCAAGCTTTCTTT
cdr3_aa: CASSWLGSQAFF

j_call: TRBJ1-2
v_call: TRBV19
clone_size: .
d_call: .
cdr3_nt: TGTGCCAGTAGTAGAGACAGGAACTATGGCTACACCTTC
cdr3_aa: CASSRDRNYGYTF

j_call: TRBJ1-3
v_call: TRBV6-5
clone_size: few
d_call: TRBD1
cdr3_nt: TGTGCGAGGGACAGAGGGTCTGGAAACACCATATATTTT
cdr3_aa: CARDRGSGNTIYF

j_call: TRBJ1-1
v_call: TRBV5-1
clone_size: few
d_call: .
cdr3_nt: TGCGCCAGCAGCCCGGCCCCCATGAACACTGAAGCTTTCTTT
cdr3_aa: CASSPAPMNTEAFF

j_call: TRBJ2-5
v_call: TRBV7-2
clone_size: .
d_call: .
cdr3_nt: TGTGCCAGCAGCACTGACATATCTGTTTCAGAGACCCAGTACTTC
cdr3_aa: CASSTDISVSETQYF

j_call: TRBJ1-6
v_call: TRBV12-5
clone_size: .
d_call: .
cdr3_nt: TGTGCTAGTGGTTTGAAGCGGGGACACCCAGATTCACCCCTCCACTTT
cdr3_aa: CASGLKRGHPDSPLHF

j_call: TRBJ2-3
v_call: TRBV5-5
clone_size: .
d_call: TRBD2
cdr3_nt: TGTGCCAGCAGCTTGGAAGGGACTAGCGGGGGGGCCGTAGATACGCAGTATTTT
cdr3_aa: CASSLEGTSGGAVDTQYF

j_call: TRBJ2-7
v_call: TRBV11-3
clone_size: .
d_call: .
cdr3_nt: TGTGCCAGCAGCTTAGCCGAGGACGAGCAGTACTTC
cdr3_aa: CASSLAEDEQYF

j_call: TRBJ1-6
v_call: TRBV3-1/TRBV3-2
clone_size: few
d_call: .
cdr3_nt: TGTGCCAGCAGCCACGAAGGGCTCTCCTATAATTCACCCCTCCACTTT
cdr3_aa: CASSHEGLSYNSPLHF

j_call: TRBJ1-2
v_call: TRBV10-3
clone_size: once
d_call: .
cdr3_nt: TGTGCCACCGCGGACCGGGCTCATGGCTACACCTTC
cdr3_aa: CATADRAHGYTF

j_call: TRBJ2-7
v_call: TRBV18
clone_size: .
d_call: TRBD2
cdr3_nt: TGTGCCAGCTCACCAGCCATGGGACTAGCGAACGAGCAGTACTTC
cdr3_aa: CASSPAMGLANEQYF

j_call: TRBJ1-2
v_call: TRBV7-8
clone_size: .
d_call: .
cdr3_nt: TGTGCCAGCAGCTTAGCGCGGGCTAACTATGGCTACACCTTC
cdr3_aa: CASSLARANYGYTF

j_call: TRBJ1-2
v_call: TRBV2
clone_size: .
d_call: .
cdr3_nt: TGTGCCAGCGGACTCCGAGGATCCTCGGGGGGCTACACCTTC
cdr3_aa: CASGLRGSSGGYTF

j_call: TRBJ1-6
v_call: TRBV6-5
clone_size: few
d_call: .
cdr3_nt: TGTGCCAGCAGGGTTGAGGGGGAGCTCCACTTT
cdr3_aa: CASRVEGELHF

j_call: TRBJ1-1
v_call: TRBV9
clone_size: .
d_call: .
cdr3_nt: TGTGCCAGCAGCGTAGCCCCAGTGGCGAACACTGAAGCTTTCTTT
cdr3_aa: CASSVAPVANTEAFF

j_call: TRBJ2-7
v_call: TRBV13
clone_size: .
d_call: .
cdr3_nt: TGTGCCAGCAGCTTAGGGACCGGGGGCCAGGAGCAGTACTTC
cdr3_aa: CASSLGTGGQEQYF

j_call: TRBJ2-1
v_call: TRBV28
clone_size: .
d_call: .
cdr3_nt: TGTGCCAGCATGGACGGGGGTCGTGCCGGGAATGAGCAGTTCTTC
cdr3_aa: CASMDGGRAGNEQFF

j_call: TRBJ2-5
v_call: TRBV5-1
clone_size: .
d_call: .
cdr3_nt: TGCGCCAGCAACTTAGGGCGGATCCAAGAGACCCAGTACTTC
cdr3_aa: CASNLGRIQETQYF

j_call: TRBJ1-1
v_call: TRBV19
clone_size: .
d_call: .
cdr3_nt: TGTGCCAGTAGTATAACGCAGACAGCCGAAGCTTTCTTT
cdr3_aa: CASSITQTAEAFF

j_call: TRBJ2-7
v_call: TRBV6-5
clone_size: few
d_call: .
cdr3_nt: TGTGCCAGCAGTTCGCGGGGCGACGAGCAGTACTTC
cdr3_aa: CASSSRGDEQYF

j_call: TRBJ1-1
v_call: TRBV7-9
clone_size: .
d_call: .
cdr3_nt: TGTGCCAGCAGCCCAGGGGAGAACACTGAAGCTTTCTTT
cdr3_aa: CASSPGENTEAFF

j_call: TRBJ2-7
v_call: TRBV5-1
clone_size: .
d_call: .
cdr3_nt: TGCGCCAGCAGCAGAATACAGGGATACGAGCAGTACTTC
cdr3_aa: CASSRIQGYEQYF

j_call: TRBJ1-1
v_call: TRBV18
clone_size: .
d_call: .
cdr3_nt: TGTGCCAGCTTCAAAGGGAGGGACACTGAAGCTTTCTTT
cdr3_aa: CASFKGRDTEAFF

j_call: TRBJ1-4
v_call: TRBV5-1
clone_size: .
d_call: .
cdr3_nt: TGCGCCAGCAGCTCGGCTCAGATTTGGCCAAATGAAAAACTGTTTTTT
cdr3_aa: CASSSAQIWPNEKLFF

j_call: TRBJ1-2
v_call: TRBV5-1
clone_size: .
d_call: .
cdr3_nt: TGCGCCAGCAGCTTCCCAGAAACTAACTATGGCTACACCTTC
cdr3_aa: CASSFPETNYGYTF

j_call: TRBJ1-1
v_call: TRBV18
clone_size: .
d_call: .
cdr3_nt: TGTGCCAGCTCACCAGGGGCACGGGATACTGAAGCTTTCTTT
cdr3_aa: CASSPGARDTEAFF

j_call: TRBJ1-6
v_call: TRBV5-6
clone_size: .
d_call: .
cdr3_nt: TGTGCCAGCAGCTTGGGGAGGGTTTCACCCCTCCACTTT
cdr3_aa: CASSLGRVSPLHF

j_call: TRBJ2-1
v_call: TRBV2
clone_size: .
d_call: TRBD2
cdr3_nt: TGTGCCAGCAGTGAGGGACTAGCGGGGGTCAATGAGCAGTTCTTC
cdr3_aa: CASSEGLAGVNEQFF

j_call: TRBJ2-7
v_call: TRBV5-1
clone_size: .
d_call: TRBD2
cdr3_nt: TGCGCCAGCAGCACCGGGGAGGGAGGCTACGAGCAGTACTTC
cdr3_aa: CASSTGEGGYEQYF

j_call: TRBJ1-4
v_call: TRBV11-3
clone_size: .
d_call: .
cdr3_nt: TGTGCCAGCAGCCCGGGACGCGGAAATGAAAAACTGTTTTTT
cdr3_aa: CASSPGRGNEKLFF

j_call: TRBJ1-1
v_call: TRBV28
clone_size: .
d_call: .
cdr3_nt: TGTGCCAGCAGTCAACCTCAACAGGGTAAAGCTTTCTTT
cdr3_aa: CASSQPQQGKAFF

j_call: TRBJ2-1
v_call: TRBV9
clone_size: once
d_call: .
cdr3_nt: TGTGCCAGCAGCGTAGTTGTCGGAGAGTCCTACAATGAGCAGTTCTTC
cdr3_aa: CASSVVVGESYNEQFF

j_call: TRBJ1-2
v_call: TRBV6-2/TRBV6-3
clone_size: .
d_call: .
cdr3_nt: TGTGCCAGCAGTTACTCTGGTAACTATGGCTACACCTTC
cdr3_aa: CASSYSGNYGYTF

j_call: TRBJ2-3
v_call: TRBV11-2
clone_size: few
d_call: TRBD2
cdr3_nt: TGTGCCAGCAGCTTAGTAGGTTCGGCTAGCGGGGGGGCCAGTGATACGCAGTATTTT
cdr3_aa: CASSLVGSASGGASDTQYF

j_call: TRBJ2-1
v_call: TRBV4-3
clone_size: .
d_call: .
cdr3_nt: TGCGCCAGCAGCCCCAATACCGGGGCGATAAATGAGCAGTTCTTC
cdr3_aa: CASSPNTGAINEQFF

j_call: TRBJ1-2
v_call: TRBV6-5
clone_size: .
d_call: .
cdr3_nt: TGTGCCAGCAGTTTCGGACAGAAAGACTATGGCTACACCTTC
cdr3_aa: CASSFGQKDYGYTF

j_call: TRBJ1-1
v_call: TRBV10-1
clone_size: .
d_call: TRBD1
cdr3_nt: TGCGCCAGCAGTGAGGCGACAGGGGCCACTGAAGCTTTCTTT
cdr3_aa: CASSEATGATEAFF

j_call: TRBJ1-3
v_call: TRBV6-6
clone_size: .
d_call: .
cdr3_nt: TGTGCCAGCAGACCCCCGGCAGGGGGAAACACCATATATTTT
cdr3_aa: CASRPPAGGNTIYF

j_call: TRBJ1-3
v_call: TRBV11-2
clone_size: .
d_call: .
cdr3_nt: TGTGCCAGCAGCTTATACTCTGGAAACACCATATATTTT
cdr3_aa: CASSLYSGNTIYF

j_call: TRBJ2-5
v_call: TRBV5-1
clone_size: .
d_call: .
cdr3_nt: TGCGCCAGCAGCTTGGACACAAAAGAGACCCAGTACTTC
cdr3_aa: CASSLDTKETQYF

j_call: TRBJ2-2
v_call: TRBV7-9
clone_size: .
d_call: TRBD2
cdr3_nt: TGTGCCAGCAGCTTACTAGCGGGGACCGGGGAGCTGTTTTTT
cdr3_aa: CASSLLAGTGELFF

j_call: TRBJ2-7
v_call: TRBV28
clone_size: .
d_call: TRBD2
cdr3_nt: TGTGCCAGCAGCCCCGGCGGGGGGTGGGGGAATGTGGAGCAGTACTTC
cdr3_aa: CASSPGGGWGNVEQYF

j_call: TRBJ2-1
v_call: TRBV5-1
clone_size: few
d_call: .
cdr3_nt: TGCGCCAGCAGCACTGGGGCTACTATCAATGAGCAGTTCTTC
cdr3_aa: CASSTGATINEQFF

j_call: TRBJ1-5
v_call: TRBV18
clone_size: .
d_call: .
cdr3_nt: TGTGCCAGCTCACGAGGTAGCAATCAGCCCCAGCATTTT
cdr3_aa: CASSRGSNQPQHF

j_call: TRBJ2-6
v_call: TRBV19
clone_size: .
d_call: TRBD1
cdr3_nt: TGTGCCAGTAGTATGAAAGGGGGCGCGATTGGGGCCAACGTCCTGACTTTC
cdr3_aa: CASSMKGGAIGANVLTF

j_call: TRBJ1-2
v_call: TRBV5-6
clone_size: .
d_call: .
cdr3_nt: TGTGCCAGCAGCTGGGGACGGGGAGACTATGGCTACACCTTC
cdr3_aa: CASSWGRGDYGYTF

j_call: TRBJ1-3
v_call: TRBV4-2
clone_size: .
d_call: .
cdr3_nt: TGTGCCAGCAGCCAGGGGACTGCGGGGGCCTATGGAAACACCATATATTTT
cdr3_aa: CASSQGTAGAYGNTIYF

j_call: TRBJ1-1
v_call: TRBV18
clone_size: .
d_call: .
cdr3_nt: TGTGCCAGCTCAGCCGGGCGGGGGGCTGACACTGAAGCTTTCTTT
cdr3_aa: CASSAGRGADTEAFF

j_call: TRBJ2-1
v_call: TRBV19
clone_size: .
d_call: TRBD2
cdr3_nt: TGTGCCAGTAGTCTAGCGGGGGGGGCCTACAATGAGCAGTTCTTC
cdr3_aa: CASSLAGGAYNEQFF

j_call: TRBJ1-3
v_call: TRBV3-1/TRBV3-2
clone_size: .
d_call: .
cdr3_nt: TGTGCCAGCAGCCAAGGGGAGCCGGAAGGGCCCGGAAACACCATATATTTT
cdr3_aa: CASSQGEPEGPGNTIYF

j_call: TRBJ2-5
v_call: TRBV18
clone_size: .
d_call: .
cdr3_nt: TGTGCCAGCTCACGCGCCAGGGGACGACAAGAGACCCAGTACTTC
cdr3_aa: CASSRARGRQETQYF

j_call: TRBJ2-5
v_call: TRBV7-9
clone_size: .
d_call: .
cdr3_nt: TGTGCCAGCAGCTTATCTGGCAGAAAGCAGGAGACCCAGTACTTC
cdr3_aa: CASSLSGRKQETQYF

j_call: TRBJ1-2
v_call: TRBV30
clone_size: .
d_call: .
cdr3_nt: TGTGCCTGGAGCGAGGGAACCTTCTATGGCTACACCTTC
cdr3_aa: CAWSEGTFYGYTF

j_call: TRBJ2-7
v_call: TRBV4-1
clone_size: .
d_call: TRBD2
cdr3_nt: TGCGCCAGCAGCCAAGATAGGACCCGGACTAGCGGGGACTGGGAGCAGTACTTC
cdr3_aa: CASSQDRTRTSGDWEQYF

j_call: TRBJ2-7
v_call: TRBV29-1
clone_size: .
d_call: TRBD1
cdr3_nt: TGCAGCGTTAGGGACAGGACCTCCTACGAGCAGTACTTC
cdr3_aa: CSVRDRTSYEQYF

j_call: TRBJ2-7
v_call: TRBV7-2
clone_size: once
d_call: TRBD1
cdr3_nt: TGTGCCAGCAGCTCGGGACAGGGGGCGCGGGAGCAGTACTTC
cdr3_aa: CASSSGQGAREQYF

j_call: TRBJ2-3
v_call: TRBV9
clone_size: .
d_call: .
cdr3_nt: TGTGCCAGCAGCGTAGGTAGGACAGATACGCAGTATTTT
cdr3_aa: CASSVGRTDTQYF

j_call: TRBJ2-2
v_call: TRBV9
clone_size: .
d_call: .
cdr3_nt: TGTGCCAGCAGCGTAGGGTCAGGGGTGAACACCGGGGAGCTGTTTTTT
cdr3_aa: CASSVGSGVNTGELFF

j_call: TRBJ1-2
v_call: TRBV9
clone_size: once
d_call: .
cdr3_nt: TGTGCCAGCAGCGTAGGTCTGGAGGACTATGGCTACACCTTC
cdr3_aa: CASSVGLEDYGYTF

j_call: TRBJ2-7
v_call: TRBV6-2/TRBV6-3
clone_size: .
d_call: .
cdr3_nt: TGTGCCAGCAGTTACGATGGGAGAGGTGGTTACGCGGGGCGCTACGAGCAGTACTTC
cdr3_aa: CASSYDGRGGYAGRYEQYF